A selection of T cell receptor beta chains follows, all from one sample in a study of vaccination effects on CD4 cells after COVID-19. Which antigens these TCRs recognize remains unknown. Libraries were prepared by immunoSEQ multiplex PCR; TCRdb keeps only in-frame clonotypes and omits some of them. Found here are 14,000 or so clones, over 65% of them singletons; the top ten hold 25%. This sample comprised CD4+ T cells from PBMCs cultured with HCoV-229E spike peptides, obtained before COVID-19 vaccination. All receptors come from a human donor who received a COVID-19 vaccine. Each CDR3 is given with its conserved first and last residue. D genes are given only for firm matches. Rows may omit the clone size; those that give it use once, few, many or a size class.

j_gene	abundance	d_gene	v_gene	CDR3aa	CDR3nt
TRBJ1-1	-	-	TRBV12-2	CASRSTPF	TGTGCAAGTCGCTCCACACCTTTT
TRBJ2-7	-	TRBD1	TRBV7-2	CASSLAHDRGRFSYEQYF	TGTGCCAGCAGCTTAGCTCATGACAGGGGGCGGTTTAGCTACGAGCAGTACTTC
TRBJ1-3	-	-	TRBV7-8	CASSLERETRISGNTIYF	TGTGCCAGCAGCTTAGAAAGGGAGACACGGATCTCTGGAAACACCATATATTTT
TRBJ2-7	few	-	TRBV5-4	CASSEAATSSYEQYF	TGTGCCAGCAGCGAGGCAGCAACGAGCTCCTACGAGCAGTACTTC
TRBJ1-1	few	-	TRBV4-3	CASSQEFRLGTEAFF	TGCGCCAGCAGCCAAGAGTTCCGGTTAGGGACTGAAGCTTTCTTT
TRBJ2-5	-	-	TRBV11-2	CASSQQGGGETQYF	TGTGCCAGCAGCCAGCAGGGAGGGGGGGAGACCCAGTACTTC
TRBJ2-1	-	TRBD1	TRBV3-1/TRBV3-2	CASSQVSQGTGNEQFF	TGTGCCAGCAGCCAAGTCAGCCAGGGGACAGGGAATGAGCAGTTCTTC
TRBJ1-2	-	-	TRBV7-9	CASSWGTIDYGYTF	TGTGCCAGCAGCTGGGGGACAATTGACTATGGCTACACCTTC
TRBJ1-1	-	-	TRBV10-3	CAISTAMNTEAFF	TGTGCCATCTCAACGGCCATGAACACTGAAGCTTTCTTT
TRBJ1-6	-	TRBD1	TRBV2	CASGGTAYSPLHF	TGTGCCAGCGGGGGGACAGCCTATTCACCCCTCCACTTT
TRBJ1-3	-	-	TRBV4-1	CASSQVWVPGGNTIYF	TGCGCCAGCAGCCAAGTATGGGTCCCCGGGGGAAACACCATATATTTT
TRBJ2-2	-	-	TRBV6-4	CASSDIATGTGELFF	TGTGCCAGCAGTGACATAGCAACGGGGACCGGGGAGCTGTTTTTT
TRBJ1-4	few	-	TRBV18	CASSTGQRVTNEKLFF	TGTGCCAGCTCCACGGGACAAAGGGTAACTAATGAAAAACTGTTTTTT
TRBJ2-5	few	-	TRBV7-2	CASSPRTQETQYF	TGTGCCAGCAGCCCCCGGACCCAAGAGACCCAGTACTTC
TRBJ2-7	-	TRBD2	TRBV9	CASSVGLAGREQYF	TGTGCCAGCAGCGTAGGTCTAGCGGGGCGTGAGCAGTACTTC
TRBJ1-1	few	TRBD1	TRBV28	CASSGQGTNTEAFF	TGTGCCAGCAGCGGACAGGGGACGAACACTGAAGCTTTCTTT
TRBJ1-2	-	-	TRBV5-1	CASSLGAGDNYGYTF	TGCGCCAGCAGCTTGGGTGCCGGGGATAACTATGGCTACACCTTC
TRBJ2-1	-	TRBD2	TRBV27	CASSLGASGMSYNEQFF	TGTGCCAGCAGTTTAGGAGCTAGCGGGATGTCCTACAATGAGCAGTTCTTC
TRBJ1-3	-	-	TRBV11-2	CASSLEPSGNTIYF	TGTGCCAGCAGCTTGGAGCCGTCTGGAAACACCATATATTTT
TRBJ2-3	-	TRBD2	TRBV6-5	CASSPTSGGFRAQYF	TGTGCCAGCAGTCCAACTAGCGGGGGCTTTAGGGCGCAGTATTTT
TRBJ2-7	-	TRBD1	TRBV6-6	CASSPPGTGGYEQYF	TGTGCCAGCAGCCCCCCCGGGACAGGGGGCTACGAGCAGTACTTC
TRBJ1-1	-	-	TRBV7-2	CASSSNYRVRGTRAEAFF	TGTGCCAGCAGCTCAAATTACAGGGTACGGGGGACCAGGGCTGAAGCTTTCTTT
TRBJ1-5	-	-	TRBV12-3/TRBV12-4	CASILDSNQPQHF	TGTGCCAGCATCCTAGATAGCAATCAGCCCCAGCATTTT
TRBJ1-2	-	-	TRBV10-3	CAISDEGYGYTF	TGTGCCATCAGTGATGAGGGGTATGGCTACACCTTC
TRBJ1-2	-	TRBD1	TRBV5-1	CASSPTDRDRGGYTF	TGCGCCAGCAGCCCGACCGACAGGGATCGTGGAGGCTACACCTTC